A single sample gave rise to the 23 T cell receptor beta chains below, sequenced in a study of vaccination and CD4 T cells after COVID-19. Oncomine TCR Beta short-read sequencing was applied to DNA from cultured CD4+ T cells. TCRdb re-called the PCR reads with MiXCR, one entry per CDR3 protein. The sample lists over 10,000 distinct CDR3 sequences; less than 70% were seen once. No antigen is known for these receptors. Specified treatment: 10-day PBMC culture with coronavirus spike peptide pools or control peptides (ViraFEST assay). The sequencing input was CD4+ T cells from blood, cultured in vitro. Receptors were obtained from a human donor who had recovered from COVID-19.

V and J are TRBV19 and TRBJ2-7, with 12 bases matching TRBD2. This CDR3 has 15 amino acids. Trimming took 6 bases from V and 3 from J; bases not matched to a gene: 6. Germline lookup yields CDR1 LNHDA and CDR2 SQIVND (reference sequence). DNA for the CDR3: TGTGCCAGTAGCACTAGGACTAGCGGGAACTACGAGCAGTACTTC. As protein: CASSTRTSGNYEQYF.

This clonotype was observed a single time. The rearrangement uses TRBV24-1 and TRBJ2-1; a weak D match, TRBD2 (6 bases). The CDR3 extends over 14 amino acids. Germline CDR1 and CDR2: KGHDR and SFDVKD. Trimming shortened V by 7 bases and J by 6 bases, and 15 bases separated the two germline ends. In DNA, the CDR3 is TGTGCCACCAGCAGAACGACTAGTTTCAATGAGCAGTTCTTC. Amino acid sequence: CATSRTTSFNEQFF.

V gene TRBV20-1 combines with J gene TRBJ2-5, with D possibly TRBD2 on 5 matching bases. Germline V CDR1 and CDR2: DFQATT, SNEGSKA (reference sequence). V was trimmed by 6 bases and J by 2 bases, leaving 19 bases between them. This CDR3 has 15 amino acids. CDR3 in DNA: TGCAGTGCCGCTAGCCCCCGAGTCTCGCAAGAGACCCAGTACTTC. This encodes CSAASPRVSQETQYF.

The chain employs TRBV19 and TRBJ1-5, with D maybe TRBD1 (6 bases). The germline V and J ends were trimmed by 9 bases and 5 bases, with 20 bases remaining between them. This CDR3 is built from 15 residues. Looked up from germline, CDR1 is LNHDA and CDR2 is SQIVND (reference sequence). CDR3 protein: CASRRTADMDQPQHF. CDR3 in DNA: TGTGCCAGCCGAAGGACAGCCGACATGGATCAGCCCCAGCATTTT.

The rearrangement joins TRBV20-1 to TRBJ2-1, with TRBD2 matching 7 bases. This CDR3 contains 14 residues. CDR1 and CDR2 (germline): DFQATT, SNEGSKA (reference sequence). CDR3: CRAGRDPTVNEQFF. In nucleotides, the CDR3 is TGCAGGGCGGGGAGGGACCCCACCGTCAATGAGCAGTTCTTC.

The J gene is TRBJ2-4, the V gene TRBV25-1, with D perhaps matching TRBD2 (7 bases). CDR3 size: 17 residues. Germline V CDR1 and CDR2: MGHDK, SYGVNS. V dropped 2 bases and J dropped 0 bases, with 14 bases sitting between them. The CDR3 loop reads CASSEGGGGIAKNIQYF. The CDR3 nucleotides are TGTGCCAGCAGTGAAGGAGGGGGAGGGATAGCCAAAAACATTCAGTACTTC. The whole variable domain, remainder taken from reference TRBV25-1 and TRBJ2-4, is EADIYQTPRYLVIGTGKKITLECSQTMGHDKMYWYQQDPGMELHLIHYSYGVNSTEKGDLSSESTVSRIRTEHFPLTLESARPSHTSQYLCASSEGGGGIAKNIQYFGAGTRLSVL.

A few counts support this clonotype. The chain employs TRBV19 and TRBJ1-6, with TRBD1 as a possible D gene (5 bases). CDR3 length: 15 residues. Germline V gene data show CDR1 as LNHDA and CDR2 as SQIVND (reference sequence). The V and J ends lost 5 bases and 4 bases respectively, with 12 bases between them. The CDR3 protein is CASSQRDGYNSPLHF. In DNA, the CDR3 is TGTGCCAGTAGTCAACGGGACGGTTATAATTCACCCCTCCACTTT.

CDR3 nucleotide sequence: TGTGCCAGCAGCTTAGTCGCAGGGCTGGAGACCCAGTACTTC. Amino acids: CASSLVAGLETQYF. V usage is TRBV11-2 and J usage is TRBJ2-5, with a possible D match to TRBD1 (5 bases). Germline V gene sequence: CDR1 SGHAT, CDR2 FQNNGV. V was trimmed by 1 base and J by 5 bases, leaving 11 bases between them. CDR3 length: 14 amino acids.

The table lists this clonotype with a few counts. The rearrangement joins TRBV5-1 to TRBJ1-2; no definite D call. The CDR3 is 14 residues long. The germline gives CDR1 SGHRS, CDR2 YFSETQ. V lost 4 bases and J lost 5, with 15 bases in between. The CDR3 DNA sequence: TGCGCCAGCAGCCCTGACAAGACGCCTTATGGCTACACCTTC. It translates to CASSPDKTPYGYTF.

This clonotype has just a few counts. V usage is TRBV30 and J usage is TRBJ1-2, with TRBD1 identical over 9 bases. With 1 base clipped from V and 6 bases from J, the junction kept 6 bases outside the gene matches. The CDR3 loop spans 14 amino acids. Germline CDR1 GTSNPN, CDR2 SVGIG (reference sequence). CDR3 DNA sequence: TGTGCCTGGAGTGCGGGAGGGACAGGGAATGGCTACACCTTC. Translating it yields CAWSAGGTGNGYTF.

The CDR3 bases are TGTGCCAGCAGTGAACAGATATTGAACTATGGCTACACCTTC. Protein product: CASSEQILNYGYTF. The V call is TRBV2, the J call TRBJ1-2; no reliable D call. V lost 2 bases to trimming and J lost 2 bases, with 9 bases between them. Germline assignment: CDR1 SNHLY and CDR2 FYNNEI. The CDR3 length is 14 residues.

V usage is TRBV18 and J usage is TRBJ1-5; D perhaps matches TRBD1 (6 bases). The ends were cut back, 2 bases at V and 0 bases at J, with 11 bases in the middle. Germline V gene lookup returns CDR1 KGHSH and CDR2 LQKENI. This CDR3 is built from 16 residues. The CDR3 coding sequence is TGTGCCAGCTCACCAAACAGGGCTAATAGCAATCAGCCCCAGCATTTT. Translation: CASSPNRANSNQPQHF. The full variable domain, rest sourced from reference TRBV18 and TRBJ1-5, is NAGVMQNPRHLVRRRGQEARLRCSPMKGHSHVYWYRQLPEEGLKFMVYLQKENIIDESGMPKERFSAEFPKEGPSILRIQQVVRGDSAAYFCASSPNRANSNQPQHFGDGTRLSIL.

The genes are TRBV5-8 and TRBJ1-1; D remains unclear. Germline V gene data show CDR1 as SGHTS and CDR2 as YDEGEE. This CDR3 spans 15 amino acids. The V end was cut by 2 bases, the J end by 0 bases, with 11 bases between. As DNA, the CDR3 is TGTGCCAGCAGCTTCCGTGAGGCGATGAACACTGAAGCTTTCTTT. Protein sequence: CASSFREAMNTEAFF.

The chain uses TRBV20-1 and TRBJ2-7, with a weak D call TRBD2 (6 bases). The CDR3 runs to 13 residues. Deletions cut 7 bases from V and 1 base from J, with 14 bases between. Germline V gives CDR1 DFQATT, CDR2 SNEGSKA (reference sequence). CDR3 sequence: CSVSPGLSYEQYF. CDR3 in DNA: TGCAGTGTGTCCCCCGGACTATCCTACGAGCAGTACTTC.

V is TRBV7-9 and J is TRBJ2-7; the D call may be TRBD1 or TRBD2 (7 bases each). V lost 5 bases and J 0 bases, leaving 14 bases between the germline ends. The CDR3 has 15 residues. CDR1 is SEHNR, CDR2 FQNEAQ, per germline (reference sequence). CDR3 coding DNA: TGTGCCAGCAGCACCGCAGGGGGGGACTCCTACGAGCAGTACTTC. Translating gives CASSTAGGDSYEQYF.

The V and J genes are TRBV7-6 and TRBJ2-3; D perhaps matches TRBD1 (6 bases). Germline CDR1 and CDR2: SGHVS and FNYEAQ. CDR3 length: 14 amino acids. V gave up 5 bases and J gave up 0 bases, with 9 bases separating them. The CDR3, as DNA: TGTGCCAGCAGCGTCGACAGGAGCACAGATACGCAGTATTTT. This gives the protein CASSVDRSTDTQYF.

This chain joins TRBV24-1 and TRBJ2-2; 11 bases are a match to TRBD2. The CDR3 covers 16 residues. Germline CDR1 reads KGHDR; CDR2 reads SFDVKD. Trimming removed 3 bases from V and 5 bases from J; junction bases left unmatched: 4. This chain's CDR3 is CATSDLAGGETGELFF. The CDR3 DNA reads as TGTGCCACCAGTGATCTAGCGGGAGGTGAGACCGGGGAGCTGTTTTTT.

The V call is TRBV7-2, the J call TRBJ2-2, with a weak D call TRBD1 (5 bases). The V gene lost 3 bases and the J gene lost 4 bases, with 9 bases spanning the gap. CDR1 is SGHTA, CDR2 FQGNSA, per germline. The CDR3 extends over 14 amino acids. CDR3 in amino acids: CASSFTRATGELFF. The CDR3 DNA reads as TGTGCCAGCAGCTTCACCAGGGCCACCGGGGAGCTGTTTTTT. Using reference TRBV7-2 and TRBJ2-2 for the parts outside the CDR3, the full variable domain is GAGVSQSPSNKVTEKGKDVELRCDPISGHTALYWYRQSLGQGLEFLIYFQGNSAPDKSGLPSDRFSAERTGGSVSTLTIQRTQQEDSAVYLCASSFTRATGELFFGEGSRLTVL.

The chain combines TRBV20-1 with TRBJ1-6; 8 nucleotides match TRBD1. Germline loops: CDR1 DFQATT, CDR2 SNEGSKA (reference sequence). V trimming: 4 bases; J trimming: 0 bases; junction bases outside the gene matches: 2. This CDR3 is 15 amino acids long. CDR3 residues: CSATGQGSYNSPLHF. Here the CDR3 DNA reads TGCAGTGCTACAGGACAGGGCTCCTATAATTCACCCCTCCACTTT.

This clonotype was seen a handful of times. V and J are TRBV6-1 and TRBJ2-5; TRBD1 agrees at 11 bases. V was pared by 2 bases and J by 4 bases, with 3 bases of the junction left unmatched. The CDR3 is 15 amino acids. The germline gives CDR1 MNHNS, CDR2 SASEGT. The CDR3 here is CASSELGTGGETQYF. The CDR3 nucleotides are TGTGCCAGCAGTGAATTAGGGACAGGGGGAGAGACCCAGTACTTC.

In DNA, the CDR3 is TGTGCCAGCAGGGATGACAGGGTTAGCAATCAGCCCCAGCATTTT. Residues: CASRDDRVSNQPQHF. The rearrangement joins TRBV2 to TRBJ1-5; 7 bases agree with TRBD1. The CDR3 is 15 residues long. Germline lookup yields CDR1 SNHLY and CDR2 FYNNEI. The V segment lost 6 bases and the J segment 0 bases; nucleotides outside the gene matches: 5. The full variable domain, its missing parts supplied by reference TRBV2 and TRBJ1-5, is EPEVTQTPSHQVTQMGQEVILRCVPISNHLYFYWYRQILGQKVEFLVSFYNNEISEKSEIFDDQFSVERPDGSNFTLKIRSTKLEDSAMYFCASRDDRVSNQPQHFGDGTRLSIL.

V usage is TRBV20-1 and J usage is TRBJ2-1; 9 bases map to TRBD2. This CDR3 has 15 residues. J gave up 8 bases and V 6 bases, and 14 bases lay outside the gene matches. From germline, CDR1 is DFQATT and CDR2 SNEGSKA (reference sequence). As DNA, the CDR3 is TGCAGTGCACGTCCCCGTAGCGGGAGTTTTTATGAGCAGTTCTTC. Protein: CSARPRSGSFYEQFF.

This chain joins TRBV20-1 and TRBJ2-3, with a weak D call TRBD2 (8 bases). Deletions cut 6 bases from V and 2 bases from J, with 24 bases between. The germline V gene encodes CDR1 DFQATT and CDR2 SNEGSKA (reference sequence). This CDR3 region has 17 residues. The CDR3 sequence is CSANRQTGRGDTDTQYF. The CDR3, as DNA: TGCAGTGCCAACAGACAGACAGGGCGGGGGGACACAGATACGCAGTATTTT.